This T cell receptor beta chain was identified during a study of T cells in localized non-small cell lung cancer. Findings and limits, study-wide: Multi-region tumor sequencing was not done, so intratumor heterogeneity could not be excluded.

Sequencing used immunoSEQ multiplex PCR; TCRdb keeps in-frame clones, though not all of them. The sample consists of about 33,000 clones, about 92% of them appearing once. This clone came up once. Its antigen is as yet unknown. Germline loops: CDR1 GTSNPN, CDR2 SVGIG (reference sequence). The CDR3 is 15 amino acids. Trimming removed 1 base from V and 2 bases from J; junction bases left unmatched: 3. The chain has TRBV30 and TRBJ2-5; 11 bases align to TRBD2. This TCR came from a female donor at least 60 years old with stage I lung adenocarcinoma. This sample comprised peripheral blood, obtained before any cancer treatment. The DNA for the CDR3 is TGTGCCTGGAGTGCGGGACTAGCGGAGCAAGAGACCCAGTACTTC. This encodes CAWSAGLAEQETQYF.